The present entry profiles one T cell receptor beta chain with its context. The antigen this receptor binds is unknown. No base quality values were provided; no much bigger clone lies one nucleotide off. The CDR3 contains 16 residues, cysteine and phenylalanine counted. CDR3 DNA is the only sequence kept; it has 48 bases, read in frame from the first base. V is trimmed back by 4 bases and J by 7 bases, and the junction contains 13 bases that no gene match accounts for. Via the germline V gene (reference sequence), CDR1 is LGHDT and CDR2 YNNKEL. TCRbeta CDR3 regions were amplified from genomic DNA using the immunoSEQ Assay, a bias-controlled multiplex PCR. Concerning the study's data processing: The number of nucleated cells in each sample was estimated from the amplification of reference gene primers within the assay. Sequence reads were collapsed and filtered to measure the absolute abundance of every unique TCRbeta CDR3 rearrangement. Productive Simpson clonality was computed per sample as the square root of Simpson's diversity index over productive rearrangements. TCRdb carries this immuneACCESS record with in-frame sequences only. Its versions omit some clonotypes, under half of them owing to an unresolved V gene in the studies checked, with the rest unexplained. The DNA gave D and trimming, while V, J and clone size come from that table. This sample is represented by under 200,000 clones; roughly 72% of them were singletons. Roughly 3.7% of the sample lies in the top ten.

The collaborating institutions used their own protocols to collect whole blood in K2EDTA tubes. For TCRbeta analysis, collaborators shipped samples as frozen whole blood, isolated PBMCs, or DNA extracted from either of those sample types. These data are taken from a study of blood T cell repertoires in COVID-19 (dated by TCRdb to the early 2020s). For the study in its entirety: Samples from collaborators originated in the United States, Italy and Spain and spanned both the acute and convalescent phases of COVID-19. The samples were drawn from two sources: the first 160 participants of the ongoing ImmuneRACE study, and 1,000 to 1,500 subjects contributed by 6 global collaborators. The prospective study material was composed of cDNA or gDNA derived from T cells, B-cell-depleted T cells, or PBMCs. The repertoires were released in a freely available public database intended as a resource for research on the immune response to SARS-CoV-2. HLA class I and class II types, where available, came from metadata supplied by the sample provider rather than from assay-based typing. A de-identified subject ID, COVID-19 status, age in years and sex were almost always included in the sample metadata. The dataset comprised deeply sampled blood TCRbeta repertoires from subjects exposed to, actively infected with, or recovered from COVID-19. Paper-wide results and their limitations: The amount of clinical and demographic metadata varied by source and participant and was provided uncurated.

Sequencing was performed on peripheral blood. The V gene is TRBV3-1 (or the pseudogene TRBV3-2) and the J gene is TRBJ2-1, and TRBD1 matches 7 of the central bases. The clonotype originates from a woman older than 75 with acute or convalescent COVID-19. This receptor has the CDR3 CASSPPGQRSYNEQFF. The DNA reads as follows: TGTGCCAGCAGCCCTCCGGGACAGAGGTCTTATAATGAGCAGTTCTTC.